This entry features one T cell receptor (beta chain) sequence. This sample was included in a study of blood T cell repertoires in COVID-19. Across the whole study: Sites across the United States, Italy and Spain contributed samples from acute and convalescent COVID-19. The cDNA or gDNA used as material had been derived from T cells, B-cell-depleted T cells, or PBMCs.

In the original processing: Quantification of nucleated cells was approximated via reference gene primer amplification. Repertoires were generated with immunoSEQ multiplex PCR, while TCRdb's copy carries only in-frame clones and drops some. From that table come the V and J calls and clone size; the DNA was used to work out D and trimming. The sample holds fewer than 60,000 clones, over 85% seen once. V lost 0 bases to trimming and J lost 0 bases; unmatched junction nucleotides: 9. This CDR3 has 18 amino acids. Germline V gives CDR1 LGHDT, CDR2 YNNKEL (reference sequence). This clonotype was sampled from a man in his sixties with COVID-19, enrolled during active disease. Sequences were obtained from peripheral blood. The chain employs TRBV3-1 (or the pseudogene TRBV3-2) and TRBJ2-7; 9 bases match TRBD2. In nucleotides, the CDR3 is TGTGCCAGCAGCCAAGACCGGAACCTAGCGGGACCCTCCTACGAGCAGTACTTC. It encodes CASSQDRNLAGPSYEQYF.